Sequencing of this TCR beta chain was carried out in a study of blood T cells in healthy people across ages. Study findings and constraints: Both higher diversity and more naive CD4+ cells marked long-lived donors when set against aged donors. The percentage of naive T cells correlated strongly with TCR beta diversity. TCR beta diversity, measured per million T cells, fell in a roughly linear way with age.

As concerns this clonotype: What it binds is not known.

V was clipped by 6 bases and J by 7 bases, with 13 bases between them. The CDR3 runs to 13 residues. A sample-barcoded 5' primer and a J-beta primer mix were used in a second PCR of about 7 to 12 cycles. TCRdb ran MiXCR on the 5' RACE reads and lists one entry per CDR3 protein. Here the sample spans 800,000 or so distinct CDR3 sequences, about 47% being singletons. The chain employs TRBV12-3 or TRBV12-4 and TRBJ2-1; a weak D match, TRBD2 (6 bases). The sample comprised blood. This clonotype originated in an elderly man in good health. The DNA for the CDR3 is TGTGCCAGCAGCCGAACTAGCAGTAATGAGCAGTTCTTC. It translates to CASSRTSSNEQFF.